This T cell receptor beta chain was obtained from a study of blood T cell repertoires in COVID-19. On the study more broadly: Donors in the United States, Italy and Spain gave samples during acute or convalescent COVID-19. T cells, B-cell-depleted T cells, or PBMCs supplied cDNA or gDNA.

Authors' analysis steps: Reference gene primer amplification gave nucleated cell count estimates. Clones were sequenced by immunoSEQ multiplex PCR, and TCRdb holds only the in-frame ones, with some missing. For V, J and clone size, that table is used; D and trimming come from the DNA. The sample contains approximately 200,000 clones, roughly 84% of which appear only once. Germline V gene data show CDR1 as SGHRS and CDR2 as YFSETQ. The CDR3 consists of 14 residues. Trimming pared 1 base from V and 4 bases from J, leaving 11 bases between. The rearrangement links TRBV5-1 to TRBJ1-1, with D uncertain. The sample comprised PBMCs or T cells enriched from blood (not recorded which). The TCR originated in a man aged 30 to 39 in a cohort exposed to, infected with or recovered from COVID-19 (not recorded which). The CDR3 DNA is TGCGCCAGCAGCTTGTCCCCGGGTCCCACTGAAGCTTTCTTT. It translates to CASSLSPGPTEAFF.